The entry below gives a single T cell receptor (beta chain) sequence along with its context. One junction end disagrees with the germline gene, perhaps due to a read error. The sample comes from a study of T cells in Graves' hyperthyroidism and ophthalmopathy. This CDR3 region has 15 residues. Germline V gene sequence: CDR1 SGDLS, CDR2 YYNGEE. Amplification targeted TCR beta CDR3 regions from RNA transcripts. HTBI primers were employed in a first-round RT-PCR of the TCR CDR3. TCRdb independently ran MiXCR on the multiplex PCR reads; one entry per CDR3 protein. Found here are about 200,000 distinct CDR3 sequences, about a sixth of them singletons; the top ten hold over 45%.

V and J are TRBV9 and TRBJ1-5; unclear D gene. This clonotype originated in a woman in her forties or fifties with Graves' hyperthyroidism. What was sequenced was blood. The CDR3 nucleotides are TGTGGCAGCAGCGTAGTAACGGTACACGATCAGCCCCAGCATTTT. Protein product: CGSSVVTVHDQPQHF.